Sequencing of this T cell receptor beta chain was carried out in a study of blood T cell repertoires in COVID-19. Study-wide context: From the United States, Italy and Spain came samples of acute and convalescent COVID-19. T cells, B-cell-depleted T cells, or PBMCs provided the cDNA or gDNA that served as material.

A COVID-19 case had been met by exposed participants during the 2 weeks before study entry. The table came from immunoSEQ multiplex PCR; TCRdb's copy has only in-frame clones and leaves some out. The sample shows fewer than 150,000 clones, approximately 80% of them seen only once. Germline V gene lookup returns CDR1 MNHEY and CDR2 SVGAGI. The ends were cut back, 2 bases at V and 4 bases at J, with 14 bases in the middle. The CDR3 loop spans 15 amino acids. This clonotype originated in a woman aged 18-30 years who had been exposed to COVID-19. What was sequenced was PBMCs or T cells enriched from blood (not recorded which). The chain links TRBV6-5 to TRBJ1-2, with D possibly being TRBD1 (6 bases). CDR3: CASSYLPKGGYGYTF. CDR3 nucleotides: TGTGCCAGCAGTTACCTCCCCAAAGGGGGCTATGGCTACACCTTC.